This TCR beta chain was identified during a study of Ad26.COV2.S vaccination and SARS-CoV-2 variants. Study-wide context: Once or twice, 56 days apart, Ad26.COV2.S was delivered intramuscularly.

Profiled with immunoSEQ multiplex PCR; TCRdb holds only in-frame clones, not every one. The sample lists about 350,000 clones, about 85% occurring once. The treatment is: 19 received Ad26.COV2.S at low or high dose, single or two shots; about five received placebo; per-sample allocation not given. Sampling occurred on day 63 after the first vaccine or placebo injection. This CDR3 is 15 amino acids long. V was pared by 1 base and J by 0 bases, with 6 bases between. CDR1 and CDR2 from the germline V gene are SGHVS and FNYEAQ. This material consisted of peripheral blood, taken in a trial of Ad26.COV2.S vaccine versus placebo. The receptor's source is a person between 18 and 65 years old who received the Ad26.COV2.S COVID-19 vaccine or a placebo. The chain joins TRBV7-6 to TRBJ1-4; D unclear. The CDR3 sequence is CASSLEAATNEKLFF. In nucleotides, the CDR3 is TGTGCCAGCAGCTTAGAAGCGGCAACTAATGAAAAACTGTTTTTT.